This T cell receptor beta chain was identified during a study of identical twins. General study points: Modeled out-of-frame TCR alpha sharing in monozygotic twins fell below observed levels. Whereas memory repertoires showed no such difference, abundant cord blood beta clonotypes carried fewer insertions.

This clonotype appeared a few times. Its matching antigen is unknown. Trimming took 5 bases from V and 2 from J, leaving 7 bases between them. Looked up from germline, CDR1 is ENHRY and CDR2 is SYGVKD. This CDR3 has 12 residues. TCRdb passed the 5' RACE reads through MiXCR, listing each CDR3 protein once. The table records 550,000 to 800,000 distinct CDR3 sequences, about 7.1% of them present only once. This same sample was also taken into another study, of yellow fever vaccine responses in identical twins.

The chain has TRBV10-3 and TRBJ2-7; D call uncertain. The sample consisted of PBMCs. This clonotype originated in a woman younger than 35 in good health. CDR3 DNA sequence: TGTGCCATCAGTCACAAAGCCTACGAGCAGTACTTC. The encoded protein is CAISHKAYEQYF.